These T cell receptor beta chains were read from a single sample in a study of cytomegalovirus exposure and HLA in healthy donors. Sequencing used immunoSEQ multiplex PCR; TCRdb keeps in-frame clones, though not all of them. The listing records about 41,000 clones. Material for sequencing was PBMCs. Receptors were obtained from a man younger than 40 in good health and CMV-seronegative. Both conserved end residues are part of each CDR3. The order of the fields is V gene, D gene, J gene, CDR3 protein, CDR3 DNA. A D gene is named only where the DNA matches it firmly.

TRBV27,NA,TRBJ2-7,CASRPGGGDSYEQYF,TGTGCCAGCCGTCCGGGTGGCGGGGATTCCTACGAGCAGTACTTC
TRBV7-2,TRBD2,TRBJ2-7,CASSVTLAGGSSYEQYF,TGTGCCAGCAGCGTAACACTAGCGGGGGGGAGCTCCTACGAGCAGTACTTC
TRBV29-1,NA,TRBJ1-2,CSTRTRYGYTF,TGCAGCACCCGGACAAGGTATGGCTACACCTTC
TRBV14,TRBD1,TRBJ2-7,CASSFRDRAYEQYF,TGTGCCAGCAGCTTCCGGGACAGGGCCTACGAGCAGTACTTC
TRBV5-1,TRBD2,TRBJ2-3,CASSLALLSGGGDTQYF,TGCGCCAGCAGCTTGGCCTTACTTAGCGGGGGAGGAGATACGCAGTATTTT
TRBV7-9,NA,TRBJ2-7,CASSANEQYF,TGTGCCAGCAGCGCGAACGAGCAGTACTTC
TRBV5-1,NA,TRBJ2-2,CASTPAGTGVFGELFF,TGCGCCAGCACCCCGGCGGGAACAGGGGTGTTCGGGGAGCTGTTTTTT
TRBV29-1,NA,TRBJ1-6,CSVRINNSPLHF,TGCAGCGTCAGGATTAATAATTCACCCCTCCACTTT
TRBV2,NA,TRBJ2-7,CASSEMGRGGEQYF,TGTGCCAGCAGTGAAATGGGCAGGGGCGGTGAGCAGTACTTC
TRBV7-2,TRBD1,TRBJ1-2,CASSADRDPIYGYTF,TGTGCCAGCAGCGCCGACAGGGATCCGATCTATGGCTACACCTTC
TRBV6-5,NA,TRBJ1-4,CASRGGGKLFF,TGTGCCAGCAGGGGTGGGGGCAAACTGTTTTTT
TRBV30,NA,TRBJ2-2,CAWRKSGGELFF,TGTGCCTGGAGAAAAAGCGGCGGGGAGCTGTTTTTT
TRBV30,NA,TRBJ1-5,CAWSGGVSQPQHF,TGTGCCTGGAGCGGTGGAGTAAGCCAGCCCCAGCATTTT
TRBV19,TRBD2,TRBJ2-2,CYLAGGSSNTGELFF,TGCTACCTAGCGGGAGGCTCTTCGAACACCGGGGAGCTGTTTTTT
TRBV10-1,TRBD2,TRBJ2-2,CASSESAWEGLSGELFF,TGCGCCAGCAGTGAGTCGGCGTGGGAGGGCCTTAGCGGGGAGCTGTTTTTT
TRBV4-3,TRBD1,TRBJ1-1,CASSGGTGVNTEAFF,TGCGCCAGCAGCGGGGGGACAGGGGTGAACACTGAAGCTTTCTTT
TRBV7-9,NA,TRBJ1-1,CASRPGGASEAFF,TGTGCCAGCAGGCCCGGGGGGGCCTCTGAAGCTTTCTTT
TRBV7-2,NA,TRBJ1-6,CASSPGWEDSPLHF,TGTGCCAGCAGCCCGGGGTGGGAGGATTCACCCCTCCACTTT
TRBV6-1,NA,TRBJ1-5,CASSTQGNQHQHF,TGTGCCAGCAGTACCCAGGGGAATCAGCACCAGCATTTT
TRBV10-3,NA,TRBJ1-5,CAANRDSNQPQHF,TGTGCCGCCAACCGGGATAGCAATCAGCCCCAGCATTTT
TRBV9,NA,TRBJ1-2,CASSAPGGLVIYTF,TGTGCCAGCAGCGCCCCGGGGGGTTTGGTAATCTACACCTTC
TRBV4-2,NA,TRBJ2-7,CASSQIGVEQYF,TGTGCCAGCAGCCAAATAGGGGTCGAGCAGTACTTC
TRBV7-9,NA,TRBJ1-2,CASSPQTGSNYGYTF,TGTGCCAGCAGCCCGCAAACAGGGTCAAACTATGGCTACACCTTC
TRBV30,NA,TRBJ2-7,CAWKQGTYEQYF,TGTGCCTGGAAACAGGGAACCTACGAGCAGTACTTC
TRBV4-2,NA,TRBJ2-5,CASSQERQETQYF,TGTGCCAGCAGCCAAGAACGGCAAGAGACCCAGTACTTC
TRBV7-9,NA,TRBJ1-3,CASSLPGGNTIYF,TGTGCCAGCAGCTTACCCGGGGGAAACACCATATATTTT
TRBV10-2,NA,TRBJ2-4,CASNNAVAKNIQYF,TGCGCCAGCAACAACGCAGTAGCCAAAAACATTCAGTACTTC
TRBV9,NA,TRBJ1-1,CASSVGGPDLNTEAFF,TGTGCCAGCAGCGTGGGGGGGCCGGATTTGAACACTGAAGCTTTCTTT
TRBV7-8,NA,TRBJ1-3,CASSLVSLNSGNTIYF,TGTGCCAGCAGCTTAGTAAGCCTGAACTCTGGAAACACCATATATTTT
TRBV7-9,NA,TRBJ1-1,CASSLIGNTEAFF,TGTGCCAGCAGCTTAATCGGGAACACTGAAGCTTTCTTT
TRBV6-1,TRBD1,TRBJ2-7,CASSDSRTGREQYF,TGTGCCAGCAGTGACTCCCGGACAGGGCGCGAGCAGTACTTC
TRBV7-9,NA,TRBJ2-7,CASSFDRSSYEQYF,TGTGCCAGCAGCTTTGACAGGAGCTCCTACGAGCAGTACTTC
TRBV7-6,NA,TRBJ1-1,CASSSGVCEAFF,TGTGCCAGCAGCTCCGGAGTCTGTGAAGCTTTCTTT
TRBV5-8,NA,TRBJ1-6,CASSLYASSYNSPLHF,TGTGCCAGCAGCTTGTATGCGAGCTCCTATAATTCACCCCTCCACTTT
TRBV5-1,NA,TRBJ1-2,CASSGRGAEYGYTF,TGCGCCAGCAGCGGGCGGGGGGCGGAGTATGGCTACACCTTC
TRBV27,NA,TRBJ1-5,CASRDNSNQPQHF,TGTGCCAGCAGAGACAATAGCAATCAGCCCCAGCATTTT
TRBV10-3,NA,TRBJ2-2,CAVSGNQNTGELFF,TGTGCCGTCTCCGGGAACCAGAACACCGGGGAGCTGTTTTTT
TRBV27,NA,TRBJ1-5,CASSLTPGVRQPQHF,TGTGCCAGCAGTTTAACCCCCGGGGTGAGACAGCCCCAGCATTTT
TRBV29-1,TRBD1,TRBJ2-5,CSVGQGVGETQYF,TGCAGCGTTGGACAGGGCGTAGGGGAGACCCAGTACTTC
TRBV5-6,NA,TRBJ1-1,CASSSAGEGMNTEDFF,TGTGCCAGCAGCTCCGCAGGGGAGGGTATGAACACTGAAGATTTCTTT
TRBV2,NA,TRBJ2-7,CASSEGSLLPGEQYF,TGTGCCAGCAGTGAGGGCTCCCTCCTTCCAGGCGAGCAGTACTTC
TRBV27,TRBD1,TRBJ2-1,CATRTGSSYNEQFF,TGTGCCACCAGGACAGGGAGCTCCTACAATGAGCAGTTCTTC
TRBV2,NA,TRBJ2-3,CASKRGWPTDTQYF,TGTGCCAGCAAGCGAGGGTGGCCCACAGATACGCAGTATTTT
TRBV27,NA,TRBJ1-1,CASSSSDGEAFF,TGTGCCAGCAGTTCGAGTGACGGGGAAGCTTTCTTT
TRBV2,TRBD1,TRBJ1-4,CASRPDRALGEKLFF,TGTGCCAGCAGACCGGACAGGGCGCTGGGGGAAAAACTGTTTTTT
TRBV5-6,NA,TRBJ1-5,CASSLWILRDQPQHF,TGTGCCAGCAGCTTGTGGATCCTTCGGGATCAGCCCCAGCATTTT
TRBV7-2,TRBD1,TRBJ1-1,CASSRWDRGLTEAFF,TGTGCCAGCAGCCGCTGGGACAGGGGGCTTACTGAAGCTTTCTTT
TRBV5-1,NA,TRBJ2-1,CASSFERASGPGMLF,TGCGCCAGCAGCTTTGAGAGAGCGTCGGGTCCGGGAATGCTCTTC
TRBV7-9,NA,TRBJ2-1,CASSVHRDEQFF,TGTGCCAGCAGCGTCCACCGCGATGAGCAGTTCTTC
TRBV2,NA,TRBJ2-7,CASSDRGNRYEQYF,TGTGCCAGCAGTGACAGAGGTAACCGTTACGAGCAGTACTTC
TRBV29-1,NA,TRBJ1-1,CSVEYGRARTEAFF,TGCAGCGTTGAATATGGGAGGGCGCGCACTGAAGCTTTCTTT
TRBV6-1,NA,TRBJ2-1,CASIGNAGVDEQFF,TGTGCCAGCATTGGAAATGCAGGGGTCGATGAGCAGTTCTTC
TRBV4-1,NA,TRBJ1-1,CASSQDLRQINTEAFF,TGCGCCAGCAGCCAAGATTTGAGACAGATTAACACTGAAGCTTTCTTT
TRBV7-8,NA,TRBJ1-2,CASSLVAGRNGYTF,TGTGCCAGCAGCTTGGTTGCAGGGCGGAATGGCTACACCTTC